This T cell receptor (beta chain) was documented in a study of shared clonotypes between healthy human individuals (dated by TCRdb to 2018 to 2020). Concerning the study at large: The cohort included a few men and a couple of women between 18 and 49 years of age. Per donor, three plates each were used for CD4 naive and CD4 memory, two for CD8 naive, and one for CD8 memory. Blood TCR repertoires of four to six healthy adults were deeply sequenced to estimate repertoire size and the extent of clonotype sharing between individuals. Libraries were prepared and TCR repertoires were sequenced by different laboratories using diverse techniques, in order to increase sequencing depth and limit assay-specific biases. Leukapheresis yielded between about 0.94 and 8.9 billion PBMCs per donor.

What the work shows at the level of the full study, not this receptor alone: Naive subsets generally had larger estimated clonotype richness than memory subsets did. The genetic and exposure-history diversity represented was limited by the small number of donors. Incomplete sequencing was indicated by rarefaction of sorted-subset datasets, despite the large sequencing depth. Compared with non-shared clonotypes, clonotypes shared by all four sorted-subset donors had higher generation probabilities. Pairwise subsampling led to the expectation that sequencing depth would affect the degree of clonotype sharing among donors. Sampling was limited to blood, and TCR repertoires in tissue likely differ from TCR repertoires in blood. Sharing across a few donors was observed for around 5% of naive CD4, about 3.2% of naive CD8, over 2% of memory CD4, and around 0.44% of memory CD8 clonotypes.

Points on this clone: It lacks a known antigen. No much larger clone is present one base from it, and per-base qualities are unavailable.

Donors were healthy HIV-negative adults with no recently reported acute infections or vaccinations. Every donor was a Caucasian adult residing in Nashville, Tennessee, USA. CD4+ T cells were enriched by magnetic negative selection; naive cells were then positively selected on CD45RA, and the negative fraction formed the memory subset. Blood was obtained by leukapheresis, after which PBMCs were separated by Ficoll-Histopaque density gradient centrifugation and cryopreserved in liquid nitrogen vapor phase. Analytical flow cytometry was used to check the purity and quantity of every magnetically sorted T cell population. Genomic DNA was isolated from each sorted fraction and quantified by UV absorbance on a Nanodrop 2000c. Using the deep immunoSEQ assay, TCR CDR3 regions were amplified from genomic DNA by multiplex PCR. For each cell subset, the extracted genomic DNA was distributed evenly across all wells of several immunoSEQ 96-well plates, and each plate served as one replicate. For sorted subsets, each replicate PCR was loaded with approximately 200 ng genomic DNA, equivalent to approximately 27,000 T cell genomes. Purified libraries were measured with a Qubit 3.0 fluorometer, size-checked on a Bioanalyzer 2100, and measured again with the KAPA Library Quantification kit. Each immunoSEQ 96-well plate was sequenced on its own single-read 150-cycle Illumina NextSeq 550 flow cell. On the authors' methods: Because the immunoSEQ output included only junctional sequences and no quality scores, the filtering could not be the same as the filtering used for full-length reads. Sequences were annotated with PyIR, a Python wrapper for IgBLAST v1.9, and V/J genes and CDR3 were assigned using IMGT germline references. Reads were removed for weak V/J assignments (E-value above 1e-6), missing CDR3, stop codons, out-of-frame junctions, or ambiguous translated residues. A V3J clonotype was defined by an identical inferred V gene, J gene, and CDR3 amino acid sequence. Percentage overlap between repertoires was calculated by dividing the number of shared unique clonotypes by the size of the smaller repertoire. Three approaches were used to assess repertoire richness: RTK rarefaction, the Chao1 estimator, and Recon v2.1 estimates of unobserved clonotypes. Generation probabilities for all TCRbeta clonotypes obtained by the gDNA method from a handful of donors were computed using OLGA. In its TCRdb copy, this immuneACCESS table keeps in-frame sequences only and misses some clones. Where compared with another copy, unresolved V genes explain less than half of these, and the others have no known cause. V, J and clone size are taken as reported in that table, and D and trimming were inferred from the DNA itself. The sample contains roughly 1.4 million clones, about 98.5% of them found a single time. In total, the top ten clones hold 0.36% of the sample.

Including the terminal cysteine and phenylalanine, the CDR3 comprises 14 residues. The read is trimmed to its CDR3 DNA, 42 bases read in frame from base 1. V is pared back by 6 bases and J by 1 base, with 12 bases lying between the germline termini. The germline V gene (reference sequence) gives CDR1 as MNHEY and CDR2 as SMNVEV. Source material: naive CD4+ T cells sorted from blood. Read against the paper, the sample's cell subset or site label means: CD45RA+ positively selected. The rearranged chain carries TRBV27 and TRBJ1-1; the D gene cannot be resolved reliably. The sequence came from a man aged 25-40 years in good health. CDR3 loop: CASSPAEGNTEAFF. The nucleotide sequence is TGTGCCAGCAGCCCCGCTGAGGGGAACACTGAAGCTTTCTTT.